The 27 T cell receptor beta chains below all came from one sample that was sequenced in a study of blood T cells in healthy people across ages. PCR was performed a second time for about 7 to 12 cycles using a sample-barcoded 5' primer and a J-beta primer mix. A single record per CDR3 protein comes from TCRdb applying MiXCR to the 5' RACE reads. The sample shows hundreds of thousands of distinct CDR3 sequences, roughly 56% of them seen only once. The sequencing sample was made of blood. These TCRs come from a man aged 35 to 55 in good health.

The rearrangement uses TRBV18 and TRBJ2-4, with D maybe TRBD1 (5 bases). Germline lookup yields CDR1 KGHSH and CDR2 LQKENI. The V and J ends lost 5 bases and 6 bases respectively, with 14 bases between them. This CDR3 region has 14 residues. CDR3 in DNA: TGTGCCAGCTCATTACAAGGGGATACAAACATTCAGTACTTC. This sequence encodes CASSLQGDTNIQYF. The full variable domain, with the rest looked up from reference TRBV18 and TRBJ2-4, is NAGVMQNPRHLVRRRGQEARLRCSPMKGHSHVYWYRQLPEEGLKFMVYLQKENIIDESGMPKERFSAEFPKEGPSILRIQQVVRGDSAAYFCASSLQGDTNIQYFGAGTRLSVL.

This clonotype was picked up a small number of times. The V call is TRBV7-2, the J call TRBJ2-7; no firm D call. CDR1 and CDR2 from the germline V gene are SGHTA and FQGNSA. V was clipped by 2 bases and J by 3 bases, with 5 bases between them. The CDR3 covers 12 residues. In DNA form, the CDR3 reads TGTGCCAGCAGCTTAAATTTCTACGAGCAGTACTTC. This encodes CASSLNFYEQYF.

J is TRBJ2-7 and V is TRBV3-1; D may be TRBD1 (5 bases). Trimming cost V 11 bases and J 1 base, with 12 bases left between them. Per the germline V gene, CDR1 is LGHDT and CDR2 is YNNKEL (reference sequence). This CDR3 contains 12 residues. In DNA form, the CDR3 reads TGTGCCTGCCAGGGTAGGTCCTACGAGCAGTACTTC. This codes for CACQGRSYEQYF.

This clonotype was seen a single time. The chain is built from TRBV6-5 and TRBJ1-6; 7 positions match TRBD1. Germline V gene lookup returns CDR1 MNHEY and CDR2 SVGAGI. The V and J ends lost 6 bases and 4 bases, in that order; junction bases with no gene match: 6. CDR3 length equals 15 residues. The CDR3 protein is CASRLTGSYNSPLHF. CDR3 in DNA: TGTGCCAGCAGGTTGACAGGGAGTTATAATTCACCCCTCCACTTT.

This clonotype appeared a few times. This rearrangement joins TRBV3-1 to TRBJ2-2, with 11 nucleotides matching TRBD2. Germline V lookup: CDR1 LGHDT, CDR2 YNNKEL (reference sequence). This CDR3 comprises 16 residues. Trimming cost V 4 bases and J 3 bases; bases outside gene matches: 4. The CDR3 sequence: CASSPSGGPDTGELFF. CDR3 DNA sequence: TGTGCCAGCAGCCCTAGCGGGGGGCCGGACACCGGGGAGCTGTTTTTT.

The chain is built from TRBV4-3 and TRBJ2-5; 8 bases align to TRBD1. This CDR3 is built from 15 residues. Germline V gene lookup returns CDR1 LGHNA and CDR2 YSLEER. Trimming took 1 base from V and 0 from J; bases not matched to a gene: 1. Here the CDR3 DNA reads TGCGCCAGCAGCCAAGGGACAGGGTACCAAGAGACCCAGTACTTC. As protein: CASSQGTGYQETQYF.

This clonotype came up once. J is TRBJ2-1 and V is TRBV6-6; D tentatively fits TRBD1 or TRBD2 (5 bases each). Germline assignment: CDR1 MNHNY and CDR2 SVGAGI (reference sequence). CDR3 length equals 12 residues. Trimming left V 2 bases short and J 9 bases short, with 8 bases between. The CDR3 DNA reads TGTGCCAGCAGTTACAGAGGGGTTGAGCAGTTCTTC. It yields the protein CASSYRGVEQFF.

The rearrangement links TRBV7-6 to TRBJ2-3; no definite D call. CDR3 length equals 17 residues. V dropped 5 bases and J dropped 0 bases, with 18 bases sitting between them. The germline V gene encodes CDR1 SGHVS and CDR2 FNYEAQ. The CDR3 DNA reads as TGTGCCAGCAGCGCCTCGGGCGCTTGGGCTAGCACAGATACGCAGTATTTT. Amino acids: CASSASGAWASTDTQYF.

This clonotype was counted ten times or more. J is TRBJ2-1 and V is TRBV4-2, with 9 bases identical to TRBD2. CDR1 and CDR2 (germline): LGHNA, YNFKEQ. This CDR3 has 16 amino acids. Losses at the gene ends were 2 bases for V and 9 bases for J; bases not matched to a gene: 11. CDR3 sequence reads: CASSQNGGGAFGEQFF. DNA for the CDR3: TGTGCCAGCAGCCAAAATGGCGGGGGGGCTTTTGGTGAGCAGTTCTTC.

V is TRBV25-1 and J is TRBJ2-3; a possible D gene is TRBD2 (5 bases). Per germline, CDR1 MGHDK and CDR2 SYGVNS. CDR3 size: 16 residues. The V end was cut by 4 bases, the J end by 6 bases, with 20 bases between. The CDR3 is CASSVRWRATRDTQYF. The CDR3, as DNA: TGTGCCAGCAGTGTACGCTGGCGGGCAACCAGGGATACGCAGTATTTT.

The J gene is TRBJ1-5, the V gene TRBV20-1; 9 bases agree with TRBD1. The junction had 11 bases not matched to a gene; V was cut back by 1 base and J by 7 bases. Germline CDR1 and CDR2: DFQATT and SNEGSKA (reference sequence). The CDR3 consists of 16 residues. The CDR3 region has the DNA TGCAGTGCTAGAGGACAGGGGGGGATTCAGGGGCAGCCCCAGCATTTT. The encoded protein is CSARGQGGIQGQPQHF.

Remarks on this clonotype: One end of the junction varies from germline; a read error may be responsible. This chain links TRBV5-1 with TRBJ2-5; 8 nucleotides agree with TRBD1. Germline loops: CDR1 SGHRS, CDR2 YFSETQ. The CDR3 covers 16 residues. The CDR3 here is CASSSDGQGRQEAQYF. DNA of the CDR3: TGCGCCAGCAGCTCCGATGGACAGGGTCGGCAAGAGGCCCAGTACTTC. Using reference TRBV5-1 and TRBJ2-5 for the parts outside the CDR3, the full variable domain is KAGVTQTPRYLIKTRGQQVTLSCSPISGHRSVSWYQQTPGQGLQFLFEYFSETQRNKGNFPGRFSGRQFSNSRSEMNVSTLELGDSALYLCASSSDGQGRQEAQYFGPGTRLLVL.

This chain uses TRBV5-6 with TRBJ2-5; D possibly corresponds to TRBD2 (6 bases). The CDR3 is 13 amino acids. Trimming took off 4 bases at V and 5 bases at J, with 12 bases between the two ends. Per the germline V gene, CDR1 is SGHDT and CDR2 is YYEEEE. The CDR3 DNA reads TGTGCCAGCAGCCCGGGGAGGTATGAGACCCAGTACTTC. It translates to CASSPGRYETQYF.

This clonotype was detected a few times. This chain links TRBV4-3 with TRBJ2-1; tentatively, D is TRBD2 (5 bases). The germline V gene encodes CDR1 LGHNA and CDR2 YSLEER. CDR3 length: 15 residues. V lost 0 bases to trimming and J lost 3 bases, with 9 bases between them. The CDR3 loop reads CASSQESGYYNEQFF. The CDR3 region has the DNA TGCGCCAGCAGCCAAGAATCGGGATACTACAATGAGCAGTTCTTC.

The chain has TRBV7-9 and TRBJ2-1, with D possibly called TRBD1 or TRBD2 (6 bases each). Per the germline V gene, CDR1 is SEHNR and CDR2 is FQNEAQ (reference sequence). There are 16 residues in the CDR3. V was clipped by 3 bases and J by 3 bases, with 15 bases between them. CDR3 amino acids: CASSFNGGTDYNEQFF. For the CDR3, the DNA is TGTGCCAGCAGCTTTAACGGGGGCACGGACTACAATGAGCAGTTCTTC.

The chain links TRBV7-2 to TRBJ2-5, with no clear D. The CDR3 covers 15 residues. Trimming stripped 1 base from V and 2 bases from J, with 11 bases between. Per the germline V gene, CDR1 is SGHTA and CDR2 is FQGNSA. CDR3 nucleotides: TGTGCCAGCAGCTTAGGATTTAGTGGGCAAGAGACCCAGTACTTC. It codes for CASSLGFSGQETQYF.

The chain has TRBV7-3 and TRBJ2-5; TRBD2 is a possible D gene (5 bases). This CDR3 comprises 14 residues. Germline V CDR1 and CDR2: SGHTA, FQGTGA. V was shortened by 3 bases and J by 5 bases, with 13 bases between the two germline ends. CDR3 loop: CASSFGLYSETQYF. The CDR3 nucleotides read TGTGCCAGCAGCTTTGGACTCTACTCGGAGACCCAGTACTTC.

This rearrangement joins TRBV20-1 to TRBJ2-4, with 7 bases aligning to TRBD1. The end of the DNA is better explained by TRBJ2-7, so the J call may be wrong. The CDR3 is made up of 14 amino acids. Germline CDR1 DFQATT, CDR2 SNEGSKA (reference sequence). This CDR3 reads CSARRDSSSYEQYF. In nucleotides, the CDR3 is TGCAGTGCTAGGAGGGACAGCTCATCCTACGAGCAGTACTTC.

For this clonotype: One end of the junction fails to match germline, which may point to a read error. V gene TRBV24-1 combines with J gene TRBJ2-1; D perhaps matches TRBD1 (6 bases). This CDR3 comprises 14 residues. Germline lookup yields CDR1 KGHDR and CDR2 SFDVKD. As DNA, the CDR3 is TGTACCACCAGTGGCCGGGACATAAACAATGAGCAGTTCTTC. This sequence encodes CTTSGRDINNEQFF.

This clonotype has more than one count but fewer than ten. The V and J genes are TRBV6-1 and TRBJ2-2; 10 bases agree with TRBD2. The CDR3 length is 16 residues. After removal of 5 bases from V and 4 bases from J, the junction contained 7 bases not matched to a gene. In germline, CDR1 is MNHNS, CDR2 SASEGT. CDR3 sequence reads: CASSLAGGVLTGELFF. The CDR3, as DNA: TGTGCCAGCAGTTTAGCGGGAGGAGTTCTCACCGGGGAGCTGTTTTTT.

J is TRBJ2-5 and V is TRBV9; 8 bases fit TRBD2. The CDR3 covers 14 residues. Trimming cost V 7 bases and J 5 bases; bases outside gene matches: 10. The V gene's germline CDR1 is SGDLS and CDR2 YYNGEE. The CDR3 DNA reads TGTGCCAGCGGCGGGGGGCCTCTGGGGGAGACCCAGTACTTC. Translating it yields CASGGGPLGETQYF.

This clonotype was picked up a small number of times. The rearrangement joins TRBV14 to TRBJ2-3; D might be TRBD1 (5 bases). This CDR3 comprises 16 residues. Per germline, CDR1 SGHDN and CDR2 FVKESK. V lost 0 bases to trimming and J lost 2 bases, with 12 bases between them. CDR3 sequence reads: CASSQDQGRHTDTQYF. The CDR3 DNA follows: TGTGCCAGCAGCCAAGATCAGGGTCGGCACACAGATACGCAGTATTTT. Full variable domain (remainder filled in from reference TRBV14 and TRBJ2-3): EAGVTQFPSHSVIEKGQTVTLRCDPISGHDNLYWYRRVMGKEIKFLLHFVKESKQDESGMPNNRFLAERTGGTYSTLKVQPAELEDSGVYFCASSQDQGRHTDTQYFGPGTRLTVL.

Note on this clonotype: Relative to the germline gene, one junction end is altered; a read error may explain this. The CDR3 is CASRAGALRGTNGKLFF. The CDR3 DNA sequence: TGCGCCAGCAGGGCCGGGGCGCTTCGTGGCACTAATGGAAAACTGTTTTTT. This rearrangement joins TRBV28 to TRBJ1-4; TRBD1 is a possible D gene (5 bases). Germline V gene lookup returns CDR1 MDHEN and CDR2 SYDVKM. The CDR3 is made up of 17 amino acids.

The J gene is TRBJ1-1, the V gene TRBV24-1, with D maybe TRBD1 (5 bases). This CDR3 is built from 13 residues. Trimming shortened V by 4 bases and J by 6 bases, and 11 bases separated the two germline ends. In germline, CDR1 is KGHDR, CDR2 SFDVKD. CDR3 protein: CATSEGGWSEAFF. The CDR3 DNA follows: TGTGCCACCAGTGAGGGGGGTTGGTCTGAAGCTTTCTTT.

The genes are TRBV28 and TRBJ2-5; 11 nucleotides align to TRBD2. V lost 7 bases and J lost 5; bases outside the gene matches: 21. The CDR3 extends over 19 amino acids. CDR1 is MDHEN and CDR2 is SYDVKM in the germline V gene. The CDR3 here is CASTPRNGLAGGLWETQYF. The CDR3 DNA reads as TGTGCCAGCACCCCTAGGAATGGTCTAGCGGGAGGCTTGTGGGAGACCCAGTACTTC.

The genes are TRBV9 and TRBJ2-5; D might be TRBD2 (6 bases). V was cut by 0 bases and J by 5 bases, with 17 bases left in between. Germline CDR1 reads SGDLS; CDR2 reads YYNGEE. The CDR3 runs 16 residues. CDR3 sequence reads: CASSVGGGAVGETQYF. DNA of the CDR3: TGTGCCAGCAGCGTAGGTGGCGGGGCGGTAGGGGAGACCCAGTACTTC.

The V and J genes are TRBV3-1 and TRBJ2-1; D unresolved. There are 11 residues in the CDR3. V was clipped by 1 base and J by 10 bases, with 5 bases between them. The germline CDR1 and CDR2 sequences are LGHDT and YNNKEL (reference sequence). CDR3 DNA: TGTGCCAGCAGCCAAGTGGCGGAGCAGTTCTTC. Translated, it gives CASSQVAEQFF.